Presented here are 13 T cell receptor beta chains from one specimen sequenced in a study of cytomegalovirus exposure and HLA in healthy donors. PCR used 60 Vbeta primers and 13 Jbeta primers. Generated by immunoSEQ multiplex PCR, the TCRdb table keeps only in-frame clones and is missing some. The sample holds over 50,000 clones, roughly two thirds seen once. Material: PBMCs. These receptors came from a man aged 35-49 years in good health and CMV-seropositive.

The genes are TRBV28 and TRBJ2-3; no definite D call. Between the trimmed V and J ends, which lost 6 bases and 0 bases, there was a span of 10 bases. The CDR3 totals 14 residues. Germline CDR1 and CDR2: MDHEN and SYDVKM. CDR3: CASSQRASTDTQYF. In DNA, the CDR3 is TGTGCCAGCAGCCAGCGTGCCAGCACAGATACGCAGTATTTT.

Points on this clone: Sequence at one end of the junction differs from germline and may be a read error. The chain employs TRBV7-9 and TRBJ2-5; 10 nucleotides line up with TRBD1. The CDR3 loop spans 14 amino acids. Germline lookup yields CDR1 SEHNR and CDR2 FQNEAQ (reference sequence). Here the CDR3 DNA reads TGTTCCAGCAGCTCCCGGACAGGGGGAGAGACCCAGTACTTC. Protein: CSSSSRTGGETQYF.

The chain combines TRBV7-2 with TRBJ1-4; possible D gene TRBD1, 6 bases. V was clipped by 1 base and J by 14 bases, with 14 bases between them. This CDR3 has 13 amino acids. Germline loops: CDR1 SGHTA, CDR2 FQGNSA. The DNA for the CDR3 is TGTGCCAGCAGCTTAGGGGGTCCCAGGGGTCTGTTTTTT. Translation: CASSLGGPRGLFF.

This rearrangement joins TRBV11-3 to TRBJ1-5; 7 nucleotides line up with TRBD1. Germline CDR1 and CDR2: SGHNT and YENEEA. J lost 1 base, V lost 1 base, and 16 bases had no gene match. The CDR3 extends over 20 amino acids. The CDR3 here is CASSLVLLGQTFQSNQPQHF. The CDR3 DNA reads TGTGCCAGCAGCTTAGTTCTTTTGGGACAGACTTTTCAGAGCAATCAGCCCCAGCATTTT.

The sample holds one count of this clone. This chain connects TRBV19 to TRBJ1-6; 9 bases align to TRBD1. Germline CDR1 reads LNHDA; CDR2 reads SQIVND (reference sequence). The CDR3 length is 16 residues. With V trimmed by 7 bases and J by 10 bases, 14 bases remained unmatched. In DNA, the CDR3 is TGTGCCAGTAACCCGACAGGGGGTACGACTGACTCACCCCTCCACTTT. Protein: CASNPTGGTTDSPLHF.

The V gene is TRBV2, the J gene TRBJ1-2, with D maybe TRBD1 (5 bases). V shed 7 bases and J shed 6 bases, with 18 bases lying between them. The CDR3 covers 14 residues. Looked up from germline, CDR1 is SNHLY and CDR2 is FYNNEI. CDR3 sequence: CASTKEGVGDGYTF. The CDR3 DNA follows: TGTGCCAGCACTAAAGAAGGGGTAGGGGATGGCTACACCTTC.

This CDR3 is CASSLFGLGTERNSPLHF. Written as DNA, the CDR3 is TGTGCCAGCAGCCTATTTGGATTGGGGACAGAGCGTAATTCACCCCTCCACTTT. V is TRBV7-6 and J is TRBJ1-6, with 7 bases identical to TRBD1. Germline CDR1 and CDR2: SGHVS and FNYEAQ. The CDR3 has 18 residues. The ends lost 5 bases at V and 6 bases at J; junction bases unmatched: 16.

The table lists this clone with a count of one. This chain connects TRBV27 to TRBJ2-5, with a tentative D call TRBD2 (5 bases). The J call is doubtful: the DNA matches TRBJ2-7 better. The CDR3 is 15 amino acids. CDR1 and CDR2 (germline): MNHEY, SMNVEV (reference sequence). CDR3 DNA sequence: TGTGCCAGCACCACCCTTACGGGGATTTCCTACGAGCAGTACTTC. It yields the protein CASTTLTGISYEQYF.

This sequence joins TRBV9 and TRBJ2-5, with D possibly being TRBD2 (5 bases). The CDR3 is made up of 16 amino acids. Trimming took off 0 bases at V and 5 bases at J, with 17 bases between the two ends. CDR1 SGDLS and CDR2 YYNGEE come from the germline V gene. The CDR3 region is CASSVDSGAWTETQYF. The CDR3 DNA reads TGTGCCAGCAGCGTAGACAGCGGAGCATGGACGGAGACCCAGTACTTC.

The rearrangement joins TRBV4-3 to TRBJ2-5, with D possibly matching TRBD2 (5 bases). The CDR3 consists of 14 residues. The germline gives CDR1 LGHNA, CDR2 YSLEER. V lost 0 bases, J lost 5 bases, and 10 bases lay in between. In DNA form, the CDR3 reads TGCGCCAGCAGCCAAGAAGGTAGCGCCGAGACCCAGTACTTC. The encoded protein is CASSQEGSAETQYF.

The rearrangement links TRBV5-6 to TRBJ1-5; maybe TRBD1 (6 bases). Germline V CDR1 and CDR2: SGHDT, YYEEEE. Trimming left V 4 bases short and J 3 bases short, with 8 bases between. The CDR3 length is 13 residues. The CDR3 DNA follows: TGTGCCAGCAGCGGGGGCCCCAATCAGCCCCAGCATTTT. This sequence encodes CASSGGPNQPQHF.

V and J are TRBV9 and TRBJ1-5; TRBD1 aligns across 9 bases. Trimming removed 0 bases from V and 9 bases from J; junction bases left unmatched: 1. CDR1 is SGDLS, CDR2 YYNGEE, per germline. The CDR3 consists of 13 residues. CDR3 residues: CASSVADRGPQHF. The CDR3 DNA reads TGTGCCAGCAGCGTAGCGGACAGGGGGCCCCAGCATTTT.

The CDR3 DNA sequence: TGTGCCAGTAGTGCACGACAGGGGAAGGACACTGAAGCTTTCTTT. It is translated as CASSARQGKDTEAFF. V is TRBV19 and J is TRBJ1-1; 8 bases agree with TRBD1. V lost 5 bases, J lost 3 bases, and 8 bases stayed unmatched. Germline CDR1 LNHDA, CDR2 SQIVND (reference sequence). This CDR3 has 15 residues.